This T cell receptor (beta chain) was recorded in a study of shared clonotypes between healthy human individuals. In the study overall: A few men and a couple of women, aged 18 to 49, were donors. CD4 naive cells filled three plates per donor, CD4 memory three, CD8 naive two and CD8 memory one.

Across several immunoSEQ plates, the genomic DNA of each subset was split evenly. The data were produced by immunoSEQ multiplex PCR, yet TCRdb's version contains in-frame clones alone and is incomplete. The table includes roughly 2,300,000 clones, about nine tenths detected once. General study findings and limits: Generation probabilities of non-shared clonotypes were lower (relative to those shared by all four donors).

As regards this clone: Its target is unknown.

The germline V and J ends were trimmed by 3 bases and 0 bases, with 10 bases remaining between them. CDR3 length: 15 residues. Germline loops: CDR1 SGHKS, CDR2 YYEKEE (reference sequence). This chain connects TRBV5-5 to TRBJ1-5, with D possibly matching TRBD1 (5 bases). Sequencing was carried out using naive CD4+ T cells from PBMCs. Subset in this sample: CD45RA+ positively selected. The TCR comes from a man younger than 30 in good health. Some clones in this sample may be carry-over from other donors' samples. The CDR3 sequence: CASSWTFYSNQPQHF. The CDR3 DNA is TGTGCCAGCAGCTGGACATTCTATAGCAATCAGCCCCAGCATTTT.